This T cell receptor (beta chain) was sequenced for a study of vaccination effects on CD4 cells after COVID-19. Sequencing followed a ViraFEST assay step that expanded antigen-specific CD4+ T cells with viral peptide pools. Once cultured for 10 to 11 days, the cells underwent separation to obtain CD4+ T cells. BNT162b2 vaccine or mRNA-1273 vaccine was given to participants in two doses. Note on this clone: Its antigen is not known.

The CDR3 has 15 amino acids. With V trimmed by 7 bases and J by 6 bases, 10 bases remained unmatched. Looked up from germline, CDR1 is SQVTM and CDR2 is ANQGSEA. Measured with immunoSEQ multiplex PCR; TCRdb has only the in-frame clones, and not every one. The sample lists tens of thousands of clones, about 78% occurring once. This clonotype was sampled from a human donor who received a COVID-19 vaccine. The gene calls are TRBV29-1 and TRBJ2-1, with TRBD2 matching 12 bases. This sample comprised CD4+ T cells from PBMCs cultured with HCoV-OC43 spike peptides, obtained after COVID-19 vaccination. Sample subset: HCoV-OC43 spike overlapping peptide pool stimulation. The CDR3 loop is CSGGVLAGGTNEQFF. As DNA, the CDR3 is TGCAGCGGGGGGGTACTAGCGGGGGGCACCAATGAGCAGTTCTTC.